The 17 T cell receptor beta chains reported below all come from one sample, sequenced in a study of tumor-infiltrating lymphocytes in primary liver carcinoma. A primer matching the constant region was used to make TCR beta cDNA from 500 to 600 ng of total RNA. Sequencing libraries for TCR beta derived from three nested multiplex PCR rounds that used slightly modified ARM-PCR. TRBV1-TRBV30 forward primers paired with a C-beta reverse primer drove the first two PCR rounds, roughly 10 cycles each. MiXCR was run by TCRdb on the multiplex PCR reads, yielding one entry per CDR3 protein. The table records 100,000 or so distinct CDR3 sequences, 82% of them present only once. Joint extraction of RNA and DNA used roughly 18-34 mg of bulk tissue that was unsorted. What was sequenced was liver tumor tissue from sampling region 3. The subset denotes: tumor region T3, left-lateral pole. These receptors all come from a man between 40 and 49 years old with primary liver carcinoma and hepatitis B virus infection.

This sequence joins TRBV4-3 and TRBJ1-6; the D gene is possibly TRBD1 (5 bases). Germline lookup yields CDR1 LGHNA and CDR2 YSLEER. The CDR3 contains 16 residues. Trimming shortened V by 8 bases and J by 7 bases, and 21 bases separated the two germline ends. The CDR3 region is CASDSWDRGRNSPLHF. The CDR3 DNA reads TGCGCCAGCGACTCCTGGGATAGGGGAAGGAATTCACCCCTCCACTTT.

With regard to this clonotype: An end of the junction differs from the germline gene, which may be a read error. For the CDR3, the DNA is TGTGCCAGTAGTGTTCTGTTAGGGACCTCCTCTGGAAACACCATATATTTT. Translation gives CASSVLLGTSSGNTIYF. The rearrangement joins TRBV6-1 to TRBJ1-3; D might be TRBD1 (5 bases). The CDR3 is 17 amino acids. Germline V gives CDR1 MNHNS, CDR2 SASEGT.

There are many counts of this clonotype. CDR3: CASSLVTGGTYEQYF. In DNA, the CDR3 is TGTGCCAGCAGCTTAGTGACAGGCGGTACCTACGAGCAGTACTTC. This chain connects TRBV7-9 to TRBJ2-7; weak D call: TRBD1 (6 bases). Deletions cut 1 base from V and 2 bases from J, with 12 bases between. Germline-derived CDR1 and CDR2 are SEHNR and FQNEAQ (reference sequence). This CDR3 is built from 15 residues.

On this clonotype itself: Here the CDR3 omits its conserved ending phenylalanine or tryptophan, so a read error is the likely source. The CDR3: CSVGGTSNQPQHV. In DNA, the CDR3 is TGCAGCGTTGGCGGGACATCTAATCAGCCCCAGCATGTT. The chain uses TRBV29-1 and TRBJ1-5; tentative D call: TRBD1 (6 bases). The CDR3 is 13 amino acids. Germline CDR1 reads SQVTM; CDR2 reads ANQGSEA. Trimming cost V 4 bases and J 4 bases, with 11 bases left between them.

Turning to this clonotype: Since no conserved phenylalanine or tryptophan closes the CDR3, a read error is the likely cause. The DNA is left out, because the CDR3 cannot be placed on it with certainty; the CDR3 is given as TCRdb lists it. This chain connects TRBV30 to TRBJ2-2; TRBD2 is taken as the D call from the table, unchecked against the DNA. A total of 17 residues make up the CDR3, ends included. Germline lookup yields CDR1 GTSNPN and CDR2 SVGIG (reference sequence). The CDR3 is CAWIGSGRPINTGELSS.

This sequence joins TRBV6-1 and TRBJ2-4; D unclear. The germline V gene has CDR1 MNHNS and CDR2 SASEGT. The CDR3 contains 16 residues. Written as DNA, the CDR3 is TGTGTCAGAAGTGAAGTAACACTGGGAGCCAAAAACATTCAGTACTTC. It is translated as CVRSEVTLGAKNIQYF.

Worth noting for this clonotype: This could be a read error, since a much larger clone is one nucleotide away. The chain's CDR3 is CACSLGYRASGNTIYF. CDR3 in DNA: TGCGCCTGCAGCTTGGGGTACCGGGCTTCTGGAAACACCATATATTTT. This chain links TRBV5-1 with TRBJ1-3; D not resolved. CDR1 is SGHRS and CDR2 is YFSETQ in the germline V gene. There are 16 residues in the CDR3.

This clonotype was seen only a few times. Since a much larger clone is just one base distant, this may be a read error. The V gene is TRBV28, the J gene TRBJ2-5, with D possibly matching TRBD1 (5 bases). This CDR3 contains 15 residues. Germline lookup yields CDR1 MDHEN and CDR2 SYDVKM. CDR3 sequence reads: CAGSKPGLQEETQYF. In DNA form, the CDR3 reads TGTGCCGGCAGTAAGCCCGGGTTACAGGAAGAGACCCAGTACTTC.

Note on this clonotype: The junction departs from the called germline gene at one end, perhaps through a read error. The chain couples TRBV7-9 to TRBJ2-2; D is perhaps TRBD2 (5 bases). Germline V gene lookup returns CDR1 SEHNR and CDR2 FQNEAQ (reference sequence). The length of the CDR3 is 13 residues. The chain's CDR3 is CASTPGTTGELVF. The CDR3 nucleotides read TGTGCCAGCACCCCCGGCACGACCGGGGAGCTGGTTTTT.

As for this clonotype: The final CDR3 position lacks the conserved phenylalanine or tryptophan, pointing to a likely read error. V gene TRBV28 combines with J gene TRBJ2-7, with 11 bases lining up with TRBD2. Germline CDR1 MDHEN, CDR2 SYDVKM. CDR3 length: 16 amino acids. V shed 8 bases, J shed 1 base, and the junction held 10 bases outside the gene matches. In DNA form, the CDR3 reads TGTGCCAGCGGCCCAAGGACTAGCGGGCTTTCCTACGAGCAGTACTCC. Its protein is CASGPRTSGLSYEQYS.

V is TRBV7-9 and J is TRBJ1-5; TRBD1 might be the D (5 bases). Trimming stripped 5 bases from V and 12 bases from J, with 23 bases between. The CDR3 spans 15 residues. Per the germline V gene, CDR1 is SEHNR and CDR2 is FQNEAQ (reference sequence). CDR3 sequence reads: CASSPQGGSNQHQHF. As DNA, the CDR3 is TGTGCCAGCAGCCCCCAGGGAGGAAGCAATCAACACCAGCATTTT.

To note about this clonotype: A read error may produce the germline difference seen at one junction end. V is TRBV29-1 and J is TRBJ2-5; D is ambiguous. The germline CDR1 and CDR2 sequences are SQVTM and ANQGSEA. CDR3 size: 14 residues. This chain's CDR3 is CSVEDPSVQVTQYF. CDR3 DNA: TGCAGCGTTGAAGATCCATCAGTTCAAGTGACCCAGTACTTC.

Of note for this clonotype: As the CDR3 is not closed by the conserved phenylalanine or tryptophan, this likely results from a read error. The limits of the CDR3 on the DNA are not certain, so only TCRdb's listed CDR3 is given. This chain connects TRBV4-1 to TRBJ1-5; TRBD1 is the table's D call, not checked against the DNA. 15 amino acids form the CDR3, both terminal residues included. Germline V gene sequence: CDR1 MGHRA, CDR2 YSYEKL. Here the CDR3 reads CASSPIEGSNQPQHI.

Concerning this clonotype itself: Compared with germline, one end of the junction differs, possibly owing to a read error. J is TRBJ2-7 and V is TRBV12-5; D call uncertain. The CDR3 has 13 residues. CDR1 is LGHNT and CDR2 is FRNRAP in the germline V gene. The CDR3 region is CASAETGSYEQYF. The CDR3 bases are TGTGCCAGTGCGGAGACCGGATCTTACGAGCAGTACTTC.

The rearrangement uses TRBV29-1 and TRBJ1-2; the D gene is possibly TRBD1 (5 bases). The CDR3 sequence is 12 residues long. From germline, CDR1 is SQVTM and CDR2 ANQGSEA. Trimming pared 4 bases from V and 8 bases from J, leaving 14 bases between. CDR3 bases: TGCAGCGTTGCAAATGGGGCGTGGGGCTACACCTTC. The encoded protein is CSVANGAWGYTF.

With respect to this clonotype: A junction boundary mismatches the germline segment, possibly from a read error. The rearrangement uses TRBV2 and TRBJ1-4; D not certain. Germline V gene data show CDR1 as SNHLY and CDR2 as FYNNEI. This CDR3 contains 13 residues. CDR3 protein: CASSPTTNEKLFF. The CDR3 bases are TGTGCCAGCAGCCCCACAACAAATGAAAAACTGTTCTTT.

A remark on this clonotype: Relative to the germline gene, one junction end is altered; a read error may explain this. The chain combines TRBV11-2 with TRBJ2-3; 7 bases are shared with TRBD2. CDR1 and CDR2 (germline): SGHAT, FQNNGV. The CDR3 has 18 residues. The CDR3 DNA reads TGTGCCAACAGCTCCTCGGGGCTGGCGGGAGCTAGCCCAGATACGCAGTATTTT. Amino acid sequence: CANSSSGLAGASPDTQYF.